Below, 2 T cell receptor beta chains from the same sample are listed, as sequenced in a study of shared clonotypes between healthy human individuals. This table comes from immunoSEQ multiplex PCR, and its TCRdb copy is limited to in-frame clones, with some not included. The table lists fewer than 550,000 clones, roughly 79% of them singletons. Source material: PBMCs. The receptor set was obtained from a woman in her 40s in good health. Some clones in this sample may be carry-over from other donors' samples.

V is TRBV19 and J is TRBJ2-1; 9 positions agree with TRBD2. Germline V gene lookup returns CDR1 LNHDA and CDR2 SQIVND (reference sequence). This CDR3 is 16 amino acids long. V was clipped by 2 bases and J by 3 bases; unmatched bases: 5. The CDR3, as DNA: TGTGCCAGTAGTATATCTTTTAGCGGGAGCTACAATGAGCAGTTCTTC. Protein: CASSISFSGSYNEQFF.

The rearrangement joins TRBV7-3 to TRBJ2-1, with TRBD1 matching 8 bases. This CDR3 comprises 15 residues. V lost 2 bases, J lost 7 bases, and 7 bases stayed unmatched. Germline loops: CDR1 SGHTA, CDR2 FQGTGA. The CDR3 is CASSLGAGGENEQFF. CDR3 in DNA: TGTGCCAGCAGCTTAGGGGCAGGGGGCGAGAATGAGCAGTTCTTC.